This T cell receptor beta chain was observed in a study of blood T cells in healthy people across ages. This clonotype was seen a handful of times. Its specificity is not known. Study-wide findings and caveats: The recorded TCR beta diversity per million T cells decreased in a roughly linear manner with age.

Alongside a J-beta primer mix, a sample-barcoded 5' primer served in a second PCR lasting 7 to 11 cycles. Carrying 12 random nucleotides, a template-switch adaptor labeled each individual cDNA molecule. TCRdb re-derived calls from the 5' RACE reads in MiXCR, one entry per CDR3 protein. The data show around 1.5 million distinct CDR3 sequences, about 43% seen once. This CDR3 has 16 amino acids. The V and J ends lost 2 bases and 1 base, in that order; junction bases with no gene match: 5. Germline assignment: CDR1 MGHRA and CDR2 YSYEKL. The receptor comes from a young woman in good health. This chain uses TRBV4-1 with TRBJ2-3; TRBD1 aligns across 8 bases. What was sequenced was blood. Here the CDR3 DNA reads TGCGCCAGCAGCCAAAGGCTGGGACAGGGCACAGATACGCAGTATTTT. Protein: CASSQRLGQGTDTQYF.